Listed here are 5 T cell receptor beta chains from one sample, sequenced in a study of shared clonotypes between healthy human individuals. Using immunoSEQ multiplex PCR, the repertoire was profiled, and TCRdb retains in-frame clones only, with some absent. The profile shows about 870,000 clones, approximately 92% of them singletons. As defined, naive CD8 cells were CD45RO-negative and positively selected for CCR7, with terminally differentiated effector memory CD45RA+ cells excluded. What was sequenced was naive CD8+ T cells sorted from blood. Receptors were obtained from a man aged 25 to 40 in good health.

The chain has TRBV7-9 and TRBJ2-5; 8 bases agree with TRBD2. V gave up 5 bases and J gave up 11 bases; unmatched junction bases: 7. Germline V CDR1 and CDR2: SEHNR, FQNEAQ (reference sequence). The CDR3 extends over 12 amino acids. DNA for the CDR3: TGTGCCAGCAGCCTAACTAGCGGACCTCAGTACTTC. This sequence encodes CASSLTSGPQYF.

The CDR3 protein is CATSRGAGRDTTDTQYF. The CDR3 coding sequence is TGTGCCACCAGCAGAGGTGCTGGGCGGGATACCACAGATACGCAGTATTTT. J is TRBJ2-3 and V is TRBV15; tentatively, D is TRBD2 (6 bases). The CDR3 extends over 17 amino acids. Per germline, CDR1 LNHNV and CDR2 YYDKDF (reference sequence). V dropped 1 base and J dropped 2 bases, with 16 bases sitting between them. The full variable domain, its missing parts supplied by reference TRBV15 and TRBJ2-3, is DAMVIQNPRYQVTQFGKPVTLSCSQTLNHNVMYWYQQKSSQAPKLLFHYYDKDFNNEADTPDNFQSRRPNTSFCFLDIRSPGLGDTAMYLCATSRGAGRDTTDTQYFGPGTRLTVL.

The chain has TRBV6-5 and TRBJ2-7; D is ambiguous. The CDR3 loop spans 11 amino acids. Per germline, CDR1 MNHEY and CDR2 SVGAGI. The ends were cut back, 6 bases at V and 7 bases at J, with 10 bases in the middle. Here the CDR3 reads CASSSKLEQYF. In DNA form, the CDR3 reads TGTGCCAGCAGCTCGAAATTGGAGCAGTACTTC.

The CDR3 loop is CASSFPRNTGELFF. In DNA, the CDR3 is TGTGCCAGCAGTTTTCCGAGGAACACCGGGGAGCTGTTTTTT. The chain recombines TRBV6-6 with TRBJ2-2, with D unclear. The CDR3 sequence is 14 residues long. Per the germline V gene, CDR1 is MNHNY and CDR2 is SVGAGI (reference sequence). V was shortened by 4 bases and J by 1 base, with 7 bases between the two germline ends.

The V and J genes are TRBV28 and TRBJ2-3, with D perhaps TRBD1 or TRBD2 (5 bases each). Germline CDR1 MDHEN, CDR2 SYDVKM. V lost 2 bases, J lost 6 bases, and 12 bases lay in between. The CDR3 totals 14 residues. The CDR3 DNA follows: TGTGCCAGCAGTTTAATAGGGGAGTTCGATACGCAGTATTTT. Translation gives CASSLIGEFDTQYF.